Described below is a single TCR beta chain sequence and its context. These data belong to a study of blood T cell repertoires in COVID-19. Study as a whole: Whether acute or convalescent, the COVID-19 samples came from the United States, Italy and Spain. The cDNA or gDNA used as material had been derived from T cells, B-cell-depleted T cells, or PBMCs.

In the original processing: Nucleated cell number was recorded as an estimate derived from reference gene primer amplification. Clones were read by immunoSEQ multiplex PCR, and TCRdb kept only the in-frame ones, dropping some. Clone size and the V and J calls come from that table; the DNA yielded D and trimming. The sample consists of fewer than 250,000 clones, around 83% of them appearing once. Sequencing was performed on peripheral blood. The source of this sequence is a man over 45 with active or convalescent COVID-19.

CDR3 coding DNA: TGTGCCAGCAGCTTTTCGAGCCAAGAGACCCAGTACTTC. Residues: CASSFSSQETQYF. The chain combines TRBV7-2 with TRBJ2-5, with unresolved D. This CDR3 region has 13 residues. Trimming cost V 3 bases and J 1 base, with 6 bases left between them. Germline assignment: CDR1 SGHTA and CDR2 FQGNSA.